This T cell receptor beta chain appears in the sequencing data of a study of Ad26.COV2.S vaccination and SARS-CoV-2 variants. Study-wide background: Recipients of Ad26.COV2.S got it intramuscularly, once or twice 56 days apart.

The data were produced by immunoSEQ multiplex PCR, yet TCRdb's version contains in-frame clones alone and is incomplete. The table includes about 680,000 clones, 80% to 90% detected once. Treatment defined: about 20 received Ad26.COV2.S at low or high dose, single or two shots; 5 received placebo; per-sample allocation not given. Each sample was drawn 63 days after the first injection (of vaccine or placebo). Study conclusions and caveats: Ad26.COV2.S recipients had broader spike-specific TCRs (P = 0.0014). Post-vaccination spike-specific CD8+ and CD4+ T cell responses reportedly had substantial breadth.

The length of the CDR3 is 14 residues. Germline CDR1 reads MNHEY; CDR2 reads SVGEGT. Trimming left V 5 bases short and J 2 bases short, with 11 bases between. A note on this clone: Its cognate antigen is unknown.

The starting material was peripheral blood, obtained in a trial of Ad26.COV2.S vaccine versus placebo. The TCR comes from a person between 18 and 59 years old who received the Ad26.COV2.S COVID-19 vaccine or a placebo. V gene TRBV6-2 or TRBV6-3 combines with J gene TRBJ2-3; D remains unclear. CDR3 bases: TGTGCCAGCAGTGTTTCACAGTACACAGATACGCAGTATTTT. Translated: CASSVSQYTDTQYF.